Shown below are 20 T cell receptor beta chains from a single sample sequenced in a study of cytotoxic CD8 clonotypes in ibrutinib-treated CLL. Here immunoSEQ multiplex PCR was the method, and the copy in TCRdb shows in-frame clones only, minus some. Here the sample spans some 200,000 clones, just over 70% being singletons. The sample in question was PBMCs, obtained after 12 months of ibrutinib treatment. The receptors derive from a human donor with chronic lymphocytic leukemia.

This clone occurred a few times. The chain links TRBV30 to TRBJ2-1, with D tentatively TRBD1 (6 bases). Germline V gene data show CDR1 as GTSNPN and CDR2 as SVGIG (reference sequence). V was shortened by 3 bases and J by 5 bases, with 14 bases between the two germline ends. The CDR3 covers 14 residues. The CDR3 DNA follows: TGTGCCTGGAGCCGGGACATCCCAAACAATGAGCAGTTCTTC. Encoded protein: CAWSRDIPNNEQFF.

This clone has only one observation. CDR3 protein: CASQTAGHTGELFF. DNA of the CDR3: TGTGCCAGCCAAACGGCGGGGCACACCGGGGAGCTGTTTTTT. V is TRBV9 and J is TRBJ2-2, with a weak D call TRBD2 (6 bases). The CDR3 covers 14 residues. The germline V gene encodes CDR1 SGDLS and CDR2 YYNGEE. The V gene lost 7 bases and the J gene lost 3 bases, with 13 bases spanning the gap.

The chain couples TRBV5-1 to TRBJ2-3; 13 bases line up with TRBD2. The CDR3 spans 16 residues. Germline loops: CDR1 SGHRS, CDR2 YFSETQ. V lost 0 bases, J lost 7 bases, and 5 bases stayed unmatched. Written as DNA, the CDR3 is TGCGCCAGCAGCTTGGAACTAGCGGGAGGGCGACATACGCAGTATTTT. It specifies CASSLELAGGRHTQYF.

This clone appeared a few times. The chain employs TRBV6-5 and TRBJ1-4; D not resolved. V lost 0 bases to trimming and J lost 14 bases, with 16 bases between them. Germline V gene sequence: CDR1 MNHEY, CDR2 SVGAGI. CDR3 length equals 14 residues. Here the CDR3 reads CASSYSILVLGLFF. DNA for the CDR3: TGTGCCAGCAGTTACTCCATCTTGGTTCTGGGGCTGTTTTTT.

The chain recombines TRBV6-5 with TRBJ1-2, with D possibly being TRBD1 (5 bases). Germline assignment: CDR1 MNHEY and CDR2 SVGAGI. The CDR3 consists of 13 residues. V was trimmed by 6 bases and J by 4 bases, leaving 12 bases between them. CDR3 sequence reads: CASSTGTVYGYTF. CDR3 bases: TGTGCCAGCAGCACCGGGACCGTCTATGGCTACACCTTC.

The sample holds a few counts of this clone. This chain links TRBV10-3 with TRBJ1-1, with D perhaps matching TRBD1 (6 bases). The V gene lost 10 bases and the J gene lost 4 bases, with 19 bases spanning the gap. The CDR3 consists of 14 residues. Germline-derived CDR1 and CDR2 are ENHRY and SYGVKD. In DNA, the CDR3 is TGTGCCACCGCCGGGAGGGGGGATGGCACTGAAGCTTTCTTT. This gives the protein CATAGRGDGTEAFF.

The chain combines TRBV6-1 with TRBJ2-1; TRBD1 might be the D (6 bases). Germline assignment: CDR1 MNHNS and CDR2 SASEGT. The length of the CDR3 is 12 residues. Trimming cost V 2 bases and J 11 bases, with 10 bases left between them. This CDR3 reads CASSEIGQKQFF. The CDR3 coding sequence is TGTGCCAGCAGTGAAATAGGACAGAAGCAGTTCTTC.

This clone has only a few counts. The V gene is TRBV11-3, the J gene TRBJ2-2; TRBD2 matches at 9 bases. The length of the CDR3 is 15 residues. Germline CDR1 SGHNT, CDR2 YENEEA. Germline trimming cut 1 base from V and 5 bases from J; bases unmatched to any gene: 2. For the CDR3, the DNA is TGTGCCAGCAGCTTAGTTAGCGGGAGAACCGGGGAGCTGTTTTTT. Translating it yields CASSLVSGRTGELFF.

The rearrangement uses TRBV5-1 and TRBJ2-7; 10 bases are shared with TRBD2. The germline V gene encodes CDR1 SGHRS and CDR2 YFSETQ. CDR3 length: 14 amino acids. The ends lost 4 bases at V and 6 bases at J; junction bases unmatched: 7. This CDR3 is CASSLGTSEREQYF. For the CDR3, the DNA is TGCGCCAGCAGCCTAGGGACTAGCGAACGCGAGCAGTACTTC. The whole variable domain, remainder taken from reference TRBV5-1 and TRBJ2-7, is KAGVTQTPRYLIKTRGQQVTLSCSPISGHRSVSWYQQTPGQGLQFLFEYFSETQRNKGNFPGRFSGRQFSNSRSEMNVSTLELGDSALYLCASSLGTSEREQYFGPGTRLTVT.

The rearrangement joins TRBV7-9 to TRBJ1-1, with a weak D call TRBD1 (5 bases). Germline CDR1 SEHNR, CDR2 FQNEAQ (reference sequence). Trimming removed 3 bases from V and 0 bases from J, with 17 bases in between. CDR3 length: 17 amino acids. The CDR3 DNA sequence: TGTGCCAGCAGCTTCAACGCTGGGGGGAGCATGAACACTGAAGCTTTCTTT. This sequence encodes CASSFNAGGSMNTEAFF.

The CDR3 DNA is TGTGCCAGCAGTGTACGACTCGGCGGGACTGAAGCTTTCTTT. Protein product: CASSVRLGGTEAFF. The chain combines TRBV6-1 with TRBJ1-1, with unresolved D. The CDR3 length is 14 residues. V was shortened by 4 bases and J by 5 bases, with 14 bases between the two germline ends. From germline, CDR1 is MNHNS and CDR2 SASEGT.

The V and J genes are TRBV15 and TRBJ1-4; tentatively, D is TRBD1 (5 bases). This CDR3 has 12 amino acids. Germline CDR1 is LNHNV and CDR2 is YYDKDF (reference sequence). V lost 6 bases to trimming and J lost 5 bases, with 7 bases between them. The CDR3 DNA follows: TGTGCCACCAGAGACAGCAATGAAAAACTGTTTTTT. It yields the protein CATRDSNEKLFF.

The chain has TRBV6-6 and TRBJ1-2, with no clear D. V lost 8 bases and J lost 8, with 15 bases in between. There are 12 residues in the CDR3. The germline V gene encodes CDR1 MNHNY and CDR2 SVGAGI (reference sequence). CDR3 protein: CASLRTVGGYTF. CDR3 DNA: TGTGCCAGCCTAAGAACAGTGGGGGGCTACACCTTC.

This sequence joins TRBV5-6 and TRBJ2-7, with D maybe TRBD2 (6 bases). The CDR3 consists of 12 residues. V gave up 1 base and J gave up 8 bases, with 10 bases separating them. CDR1 is SGHDT, CDR2 YYEEEE, per germline. The CDR3 DNA reads TGTGCCAGCAGCTTGAGGCGGGAAAAGCAGTACTTC. Its protein is CASSLRREKQYF.

The sample holds a few counts of this clone. The CDR3 reads CASSLRSGVNQPQHF. The CDR3 nucleotides read TGCGCCAGCAGCTTGCGCTCAGGGGTAAATCAGCCCCAGCATTTT. V usage is TRBV5-1 and J usage is TRBJ1-5; a weak D match, TRBD1 (6 bases). The V gene's germline CDR1 is SGHRS and CDR2 YFSETQ. Trimming took off 1 base at V and 4 bases at J, with 12 bases between the two ends. This CDR3 comprises 15 residues. Full variable domain (outside the CDR3, taken from reference TRBV5-1 and TRBJ1-5): KAGVTQTPRYLIKTRGQQVTLSCSPISGHRSVSWYQQTPGQGLQFLFEYFSETQRNKGNFPGRFSGRQFSNSRSEMNVSTLELGDSALYLCASSLRSGVNQPQHFGDGTRLSIL.

The chain links TRBV7-7 to TRBJ2-3; 7 bases align to TRBD2. The CDR3 sequence is 13 residues long. The germline gives CDR1 SSHAT, CDR2 FNYEAQ (reference sequence). CDR3 residues: CALSGISTDTQYF. The CDR3 region has the DNA TGTGCTCTAAGCGGGATTAGCACAGATACGCAGTATTTT.

This chain links TRBV16 with TRBJ1-2, with unresolved D. Germline V gene lookup returns CDR1 KGHSY and CDR2 FQNENV. The V gene lost 3 bases and the J gene lost 8 bases, with 13 bases spanning the gap. The CDR3 extends over 13 amino acids. The CDR3 nucleotides are TGTGCCAGCAGCCACTCGAACTCGGGGGGCTACACCTTC. Translation gives CASSHSNSGGYTF. The full variable domain, its missing parts supplied by reference TRBV16 and TRBJ1-2, is GEEVAQTPKHLVRGEGQKAKLYCAPIKGHSYVFWYQQVLKNEFKFLISFQNENVFDETGMPKERFSAKCLPNSPCSLEIQATKLEDSAVYFCASSHSNSGGYTFGSGTRLTVV.

This clone was seen a handful of times. The V call is TRBV18, the J call TRBJ2-7; D gene uncertain. Germline V gene sequence: CDR1 KGHSH, CDR2 LQKENI. V lost 5 bases and J 0 bases, leaving 8 bases between the germline ends. The CDR3 has 13 amino acids. The CDR3 protein is CASSDAYSYEQYF. In nucleotides, the CDR3 is TGTGCCAGCTCAGACGCATACTCCTACGAGCAGTACTTC.

The gene calls are TRBV7-3 and TRBJ2-3, with D tentatively TRBD2 (5 bases). The CDR3 runs 14 residues. Germline V gene lookup returns CDR1 SGHTA and CDR2 FQGTGA. V was shortened by 5 bases and J by 2 bases, with 11 bases between the two germline ends. The CDR3: CASSTSGDTDTQYF. In DNA form, the CDR3 reads TGTGCCAGCAGCACCTCCGGGGACACAGATACGCAGTATTTT. Full variable domain (missing parts from reference TRBV7-3 and TRBJ2-3): GAGVSQTPSNKVTEKGKYVELRCDPISGHTALYWYRQSLGQGPEFLIYFQGTGAADDSGLPNDRFFAVRPEGSVSTLKIQRTERGDSAVYLCASSTSGDTDTQYFGPGTRLTVL.

The chain is built from TRBV4-1 and TRBJ1-5, with 7 nucleotides matching TRBD1. Germline-derived CDR1 and CDR2 are MGHRA and YSYEKL. There are 16 residues in the CDR3. The trim removed 0 bases at V and 5 bases at J, leaving 7 bases unmatched. CDR3 region: CASSQDQGQTHQPQHF. The CDR3 nucleotides are TGCGCCAGCAGCCAAGATCAGGGACAGACCCATCAGCCCCAGCATTTT.